Below are 13 T cell receptor beta chains sequenced from a single sample in a study of beta chain features in type 1 diabetes. Expressed TCRB transcripts were sequenced after all isolated RNA was converted to cDNA. Profiled with immunoSEQ multiplex PCR; TCRdb holds only in-frame clones, not every one. The sample shows about 620,000 clones, roughly a sixth of them seen only once. The sequenced sample was naive CD4+ T cells from blood. The receptors were gathered from a man aged 18 to 35 in good health.

The chain couples TRBV7-8 to TRBJ2-2; perhaps TRBD2 as D (5 bases). CDR1 is SGHVS and CDR2 is FQNEAQ in the germline V gene. Between the trimmed V and J ends, which lost 1 base and 4 bases, there was a span of 10 bases. The length of the CDR3 is 15 residues. The CDR3 DNA reads as TGTGCCAGCAGCTTAGAAACAGCGGTCACCGGGGAGCTGTTTTTT. Translated: CASSLETAVTGELFF.

There are a few counts of this clone. Other DNA sequences from this sample encode an identical CDR3 as well. This sequence joins TRBV10-3 and TRBJ2-7; the D is unclear. The CDR3 extends over 11 amino acids. Germline assignment: CDR1 ENHRY and CDR2 SYGVKD. Trimming took off 6 bases at V and 0 bases at J, with 3 bases between the two ends. The CDR3 sequence is CAIRTSYEQYF. The CDR3 nucleotides are TGTGCCATCAGAACCTCCTACGAGCAGTACTTC.

V usage is TRBV2 and J usage is TRBJ2-2; a weak D match, TRBD1 (6 bases). This CDR3 is 17 amino acids long. Deletions cut 7 bases from V and 0 bases from J, with 18 bases between. Looked up from germline, CDR1 is SNHLY and CDR2 is FYNNEI. CDR3 amino acids: CASTTLGGNANTGELFF. CDR3 sequence (DNA): TGTGCCAGCACCACGCTAGGGGGAAACGCGAACACCGGGGAGCTGTTTTTT.

The V call is TRBV18, the J call TRBJ1-5; no clear D. CDR3 length: 14 amino acids. V shed 5 bases and J shed 0 bases, with 8 bases lying between them. Germline V gives CDR1 KGHSH, CDR2 LQKENI. The CDR3 DNA reads as TGTGCCAGCTCATTGGTCGTTAGCAATCAGCCCCAGCATTTT. It encodes CASSLVVSNQPQHF.

This clone came up a few times. J is TRBJ2-1 and V is TRBV5-6; D unclear. This CDR3 is built from 16 residues. V lost 1 base and J 5 bases, leaving 16 bases between the germline ends. CDR1 and CDR2 (germline): SGHDT, YYEEEE. CDR3 region: CASSLRSRRSNNEQFF. CDR3 DNA: TGTGCCAGCAGCTTGAGGTCTAGACGATCGAACAATGAGCAGTTCTTC.

The chain couples TRBV5-6 to TRBJ2-7; no clear D gene. V shed 0 bases and J shed 9 bases, with 10 bases lying between them. The CDR3 sequence is 12 residues long. Germline CDR1 SGHDT, CDR2 YYEEEE. CDR3: CASSLGRIGQYF. The CDR3 nucleotides are TGTGCCAGCAGCTTGGGACGCATCGGGCAGTACTTC.

This clone was seen more than once but under ten times. The V call is TRBV6-1, the J call TRBJ2-1; D is unclear. V shed 7 bases and J shed 6 bases, with 16 bases lying between them. CDR3 size: 14 residues. Germline V gene lookup returns CDR1 MNHNS and CDR2 SASEGT. CDR3 coding DNA: TGTGCCAGCACCGGTCTGGGGTTTCGCAATGAGCAGTTCTTC. This codes for CASTGLGFRNEQFF.

As to this clone: Relative to the germline gene, one junction end is altered; a read error may explain this. The gene calls are TRBV6-7 and TRBJ2-7; D is uncertain. TRBV6-7 is sorted into the ORF group, with uncertain function. This CDR3 spans 9 amino acids. CDR3 loop: CASSYSTHF. The CDR3 bases are TGTGCCAGCAGTTACTCGACGCACTTC.

The sample holds a few counts of this clone. This sequence joins TRBV29-1 and TRBJ1-1; TRBD1 is a possible D gene (5 bases). The CDR3 contains 14 residues. Germline V gives CDR1 SQVTM, CDR2 ANQGSEA. V was pared by 6 bases and J by 2 bases, with 16 bases between. The CDR3 is CSVKGRTANTEAFF. The CDR3 DNA sequence: TGCAGCGTCAAGGGACGGACCGCAAACACTGAAGCTTTCTTT.

This clone was detected a few times. The chain employs TRBV18 and TRBJ1-5; D is possibly TRBD1 (5 bases). CDR3 size: 14 residues. Germline lookup yields CDR1 KGHSH and CDR2 LQKENI. The V end was cut by 4 bases, the J end by 4 bases, with 11 bases between. CDR3 protein: CASSRNEGNQPQHF. In nucleotides, the CDR3 is TGTGCCAGCTCACGCAATGAGGGGAATCAGCCCCAGCATTTT.

The table lists this clone with a few counts. The chain carries TRBV6-5 and TRBJ2-3, with TRBD2 matching 12 bases. V dropped 0 bases and J dropped 10; count of bases not matched to a gene: 8. The V gene's germline CDR1 is MNHEY and CDR2 SVGAGI. The CDR3 has 16 amino acids. The CDR3 protein is CASSYSASGRALAQYF. DNA of the CDR3: TGTGCCAGCAGTTACTCAGCTAGCGGGAGGGCCTTGGCGCAGTATTTT.

This clone was seen a handful of times. The chain has TRBV7-9 and TRBJ2-1; D possibly corresponds to TRBD1 (6 bases). V was trimmed by 5 bases and J by 11 bases, leaving 16 bases between them. Germline assignment: CDR1 SEHNR and CDR2 FQNEAQ (reference sequence). This CDR3 contains 13 residues. Here the CDR3 DNA reads TGTGCCAGCAGCCCTAGGGAACAGGGCCAGCAGTTCTTC. Protein: CASSPREQGQQFF.

This chain connects TRBV9 to TRBJ2-2; either TRBD1 or TRBD2 may fit D (6 bases each). CDR1 is SGDLS and CDR2 is YYNGEE in the germline V gene. V shed 0 bases and J shed 6 bases, with 9 bases lying between them. The CDR3 has 14 amino acids. The CDR3 here is CASSVAGGPGELFF. CDR3 in DNA: TGTGCCAGCAGCGTAGCTGGGGGGCCCGGGGAGCTGTTTTTT.